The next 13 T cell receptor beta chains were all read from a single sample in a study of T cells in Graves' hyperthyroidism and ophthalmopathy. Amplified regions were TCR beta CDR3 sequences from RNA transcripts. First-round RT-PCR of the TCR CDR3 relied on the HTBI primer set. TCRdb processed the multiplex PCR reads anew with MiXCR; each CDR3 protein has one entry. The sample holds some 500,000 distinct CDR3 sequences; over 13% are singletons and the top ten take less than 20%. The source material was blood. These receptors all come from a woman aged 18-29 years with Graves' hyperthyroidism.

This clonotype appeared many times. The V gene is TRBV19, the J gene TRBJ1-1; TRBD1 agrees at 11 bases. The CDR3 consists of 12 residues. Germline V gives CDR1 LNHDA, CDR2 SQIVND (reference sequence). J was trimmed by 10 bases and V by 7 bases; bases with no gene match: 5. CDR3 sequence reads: CASTRTGGSAFF. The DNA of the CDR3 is TGTGCCAGTACTAGGACAGGGGGCTCAGCTTTCTTT.

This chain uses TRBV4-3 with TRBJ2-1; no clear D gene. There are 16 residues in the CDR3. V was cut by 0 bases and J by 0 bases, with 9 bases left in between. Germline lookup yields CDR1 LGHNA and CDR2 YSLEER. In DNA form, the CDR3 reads TGCGCCAGCAGCCAAGATCCAGAAAACTCCTACAATGAGCAGTTCTTC. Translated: CASSQDPENSYNEQFF.

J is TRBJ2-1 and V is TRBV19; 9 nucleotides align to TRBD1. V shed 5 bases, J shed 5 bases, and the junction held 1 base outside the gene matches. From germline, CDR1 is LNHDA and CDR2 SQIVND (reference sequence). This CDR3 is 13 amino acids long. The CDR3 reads CASSGDRDNEQFF. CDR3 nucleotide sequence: TGTGCCAGTAGTGGGGACAGGGACAATGAGCAGTTCTTC.

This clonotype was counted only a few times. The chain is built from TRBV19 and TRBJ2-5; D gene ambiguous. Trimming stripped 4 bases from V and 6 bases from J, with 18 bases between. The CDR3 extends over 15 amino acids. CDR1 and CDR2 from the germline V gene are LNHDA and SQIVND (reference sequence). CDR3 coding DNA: TGTGCCAGTAGTACCCGGCCGGGTTCAGGAAAGACCCAGTACTTC. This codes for CASSTRPGSGKTQYF.

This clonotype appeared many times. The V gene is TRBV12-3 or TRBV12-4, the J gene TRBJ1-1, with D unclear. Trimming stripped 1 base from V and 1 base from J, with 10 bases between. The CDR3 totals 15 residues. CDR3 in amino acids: CASSLGMGRNTEAFF. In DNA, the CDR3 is TGTGCCAGCAGTTTAGGTATGGGGAGGAACACTGAAGCTTTCTTT.

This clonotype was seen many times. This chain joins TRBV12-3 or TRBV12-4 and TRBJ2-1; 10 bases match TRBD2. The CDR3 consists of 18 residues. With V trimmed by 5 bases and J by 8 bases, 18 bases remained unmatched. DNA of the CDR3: TGTGCCAGCAGTATGGGCCGGTGGGTTAGCGGGGGGATCGATGAGCAGTTCTTC. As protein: CASSMGRWVSGGIDEQFF.

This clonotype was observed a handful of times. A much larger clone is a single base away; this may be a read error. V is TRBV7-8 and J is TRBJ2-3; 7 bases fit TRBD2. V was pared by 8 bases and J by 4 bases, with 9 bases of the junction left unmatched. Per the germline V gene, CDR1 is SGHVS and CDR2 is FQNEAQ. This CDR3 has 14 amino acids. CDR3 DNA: TGTGCCAGCGGCTGGGCGGGAGCCTCAGATACGCAGTATTTT. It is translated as CASGWAGASDTQYF.

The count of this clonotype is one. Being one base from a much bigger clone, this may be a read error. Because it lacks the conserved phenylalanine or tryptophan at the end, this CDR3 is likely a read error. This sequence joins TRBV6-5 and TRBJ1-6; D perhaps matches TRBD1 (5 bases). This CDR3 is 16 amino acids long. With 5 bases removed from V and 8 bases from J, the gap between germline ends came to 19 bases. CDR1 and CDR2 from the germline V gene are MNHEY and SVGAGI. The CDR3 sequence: CASSTSGRHSDSPLHL. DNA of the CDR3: TGTGCCAGCAGTACCTCGGGACGCCACTCCGATTCACCCCTCCACCTT.

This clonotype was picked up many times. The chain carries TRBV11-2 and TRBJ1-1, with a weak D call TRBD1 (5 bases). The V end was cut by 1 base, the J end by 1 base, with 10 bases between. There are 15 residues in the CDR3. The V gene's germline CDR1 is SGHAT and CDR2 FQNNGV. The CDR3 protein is CASSLANRPNTEAFF. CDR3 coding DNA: TGTGCCAGCAGCTTAGCGAACAGGCCGAACACTGAAGCTTTCTTT.

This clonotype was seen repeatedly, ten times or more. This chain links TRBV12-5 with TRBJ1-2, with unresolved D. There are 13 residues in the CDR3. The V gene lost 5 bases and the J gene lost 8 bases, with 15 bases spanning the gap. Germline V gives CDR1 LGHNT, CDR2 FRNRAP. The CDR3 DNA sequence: TGTGCTAGTGGTCCTCTACCCCGGCTAGGCTACACCTTC. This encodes CASGPLPRLGYTF.

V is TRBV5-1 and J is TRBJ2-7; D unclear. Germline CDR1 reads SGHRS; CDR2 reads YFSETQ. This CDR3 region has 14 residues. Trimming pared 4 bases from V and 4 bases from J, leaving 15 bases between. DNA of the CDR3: TGCGCCAGCAGCGACGGACGAGGCCCTTACGAGCAGTACTTC. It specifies CASSDGRGPYEQYF.

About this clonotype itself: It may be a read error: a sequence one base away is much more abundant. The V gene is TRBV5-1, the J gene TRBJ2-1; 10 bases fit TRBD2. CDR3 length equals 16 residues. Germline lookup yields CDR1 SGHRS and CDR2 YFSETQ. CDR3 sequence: CASSLMPSGSYNDQFF. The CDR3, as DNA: TGCGCCAGCAGCTTGATGCCTAGCGGGAGCTACAATGATCAGTTCTTC.

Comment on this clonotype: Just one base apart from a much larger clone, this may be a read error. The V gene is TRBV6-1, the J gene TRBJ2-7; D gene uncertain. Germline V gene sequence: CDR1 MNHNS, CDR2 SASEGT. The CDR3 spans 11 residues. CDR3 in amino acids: CANSARYEQYF. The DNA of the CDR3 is TGTGCCAACAGTGCCCGGTACGAGCAGTACTTC.